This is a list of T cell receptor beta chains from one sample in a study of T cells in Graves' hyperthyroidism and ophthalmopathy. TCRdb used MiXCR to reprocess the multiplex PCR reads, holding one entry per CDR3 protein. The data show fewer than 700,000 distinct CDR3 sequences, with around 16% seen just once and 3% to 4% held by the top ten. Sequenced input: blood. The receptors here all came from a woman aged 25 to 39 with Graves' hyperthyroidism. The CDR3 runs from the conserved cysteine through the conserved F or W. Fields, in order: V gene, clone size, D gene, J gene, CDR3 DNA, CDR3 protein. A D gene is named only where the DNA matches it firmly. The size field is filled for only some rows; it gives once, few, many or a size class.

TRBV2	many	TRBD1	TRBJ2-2	TGTGCCAACGGGGACAGGGGGCCCACCGGGGAGCTGTTTTTT	CANGDRGPTGELFF
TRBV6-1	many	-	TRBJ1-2	TGTGCCAGCAGTGAAGGGAACAGGGAAGGCTACACCTTC	CASSEGNREGYTF
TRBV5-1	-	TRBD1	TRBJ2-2	TGCGCCAGCAGCTTGGTACCCCAGGGACAGGGGGCATCCGGGGAGCTGTTTTTT	CASSLVPQGQGASGELFF
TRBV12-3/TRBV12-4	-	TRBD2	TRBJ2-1	TGTGCCAGCAGTTTAGGGCTAGCGGGAGGGCCTTTCTTC	CASSLGLAGGPFF
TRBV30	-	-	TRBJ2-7	TGTGCCTGCTGGCGGGACACAGCCTACGAGCAGTACTTC	CACWRDTAYEQYF
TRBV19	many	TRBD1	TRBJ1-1	TGTGCCAGTAGTATGGGACAGGGGAACACTGAAGCTTTCTTT	CASSMGQGNTEAFF
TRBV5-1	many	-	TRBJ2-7	TGCGCCAGCAGTTCCGATAATCCGGACGAGCAGTACTTC	CASSSDNPDEQYF
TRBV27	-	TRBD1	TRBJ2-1	TGTGCCAGCAGTAGGGGACAGTTCGATGAGCAGTTCTTC	CASSRGQFDEQFF
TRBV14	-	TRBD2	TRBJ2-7	TGTGCCAGCAGCCAAGATCGAATGGGACTAGCGGGAACAACCTACGAGCAGTACTTC	CASSQDRMGLAGTTYEQYF
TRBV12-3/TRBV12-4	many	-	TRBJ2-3	TGTGCCAGCAGTTTAGCCGATGTGAGGGATACGCAGTATTTT	CASSLADVRDTQYF
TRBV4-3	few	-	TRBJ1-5	TGCGCCAGCAGCCAAGATAGGGGGTGGAATCAGCCCCAGCATTTT	CASSQDRGWNQPQHF
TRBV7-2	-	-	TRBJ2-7	TGTGCCAGTCGGGAGTACCCAAGCTCCTACGAGCAGTACTTC	CASREYPSSYEQYF
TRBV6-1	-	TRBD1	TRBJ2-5	TGTGCCACTAGACAGGGGGCATCGGAAGAGACCCAGTACTTC	CATRQGASEETQYF
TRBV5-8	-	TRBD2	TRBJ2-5	TGTGCCAGCAGCGTTGGACTAGCGGGAGGGACACAAGAGACCCAGTACTTC	CASSVGLAGGTQETQYF
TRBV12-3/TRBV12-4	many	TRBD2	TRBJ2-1	TGTGCCAGCAGTTTAGAACTAGCGTACAATGAGCAGTTCTTC	CASSLELAYNEQFF
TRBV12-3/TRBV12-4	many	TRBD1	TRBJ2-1	TGTGCCAGCAGTCTACGTCCCGGGACAGGGAACAATGAGCAGTTCTTC	CASSLRPGTGNNEQFF
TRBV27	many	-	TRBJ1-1	TGTGCCAGCAGTAAGACCGGGGGGGATACTGAAGCTTTCTTT	CASSKTGGDTEAFF
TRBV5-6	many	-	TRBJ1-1	TGTGCCAGCAGCTTGGCTATTCGAACACAGAACACTGAAGCTTTCTTT	CASSLAIRTQNTEAFF
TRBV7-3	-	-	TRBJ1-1	TGTGCCAGCAGTAACGGAGGGGGGTTGAACACTGAAGCTTTCTTT	CASSNGGGLNTEAFF
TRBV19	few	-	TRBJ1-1	TGTGCCAGTAGTATAGGCTCAAGTGTGAACACTGAAGCTTTCTTT	CASSIGSSVNTEAFF
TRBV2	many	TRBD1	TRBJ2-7	TGTGCCAGCATTTCCCCCGGGACAGGCTCCTACGAGCAGTACTTC	CASISPGTGSYEQYF
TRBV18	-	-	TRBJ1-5	TGTGCCAGCTCACAGGGTGCGGGGAGCGATCAGCCCCAGCATTTT	CASSQGAGSDQPQHF
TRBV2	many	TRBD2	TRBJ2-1	TGTGCCAGCAGCCCCGAGCGGGACTCCTACAATGAGCAGTTCTTC	CASSPERDSYNEQFF
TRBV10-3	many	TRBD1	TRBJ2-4	TGTGCCATCAGTGGGGACAGCGAAGCCAAAAACATTCAGTACTTC	CAISGDSEAKNIQYF
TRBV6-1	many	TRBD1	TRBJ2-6	TGTGCCAGCAGTCGAAAGACCGACAGGGTGGACCTCTCTGGGGCCAACGTCCTGACTTTC	CASSRKTDRVDLSGANVLTF
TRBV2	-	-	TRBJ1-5	TGTGCCAGCAGTGTGGCGGCGGGGAGCAATCAGCCCCAGCATTTT	CASSVAAGSNQPQHF
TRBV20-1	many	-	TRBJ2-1	TGCAGTGCTAGTGTGGGGCCCGGGGAGCAGTTCTTC	CSASVGPGEQFF
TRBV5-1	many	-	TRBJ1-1	TGCGCCAGCAGCACGGTACGGGGCGCGGGGACTGAAGCTTTCTTT	CASSTVRGAGTEAFF
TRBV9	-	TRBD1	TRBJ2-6	TGTGCCAGCACCGAAGGGACAGGAAACTCTGGGGCCAACGTCCTGACTTTC	CASTEGTGNSGANVLTF
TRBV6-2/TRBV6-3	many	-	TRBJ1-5	TGTGCCAGCAGTTACGTCTTCCGAGGCCCCGCCAATCAGCCCCAGCATTTT	CASSYVFRGPANQPQHF
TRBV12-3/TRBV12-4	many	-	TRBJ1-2	TGTGCCAGCAGTCCCCGCGGAAGGACCTATGGCTACACCTTC	CASSPRGRTYGYTF
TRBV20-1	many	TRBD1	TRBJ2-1	TGCAGTGCTGACGTGGGGACAGGGTCCTACAATGAGCAGTTCTTC	CSADVGTGSYNEQFF
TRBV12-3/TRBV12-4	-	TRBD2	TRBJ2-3	TGTGCCAGCAGTTTAGCGAGGGGACTAGCGGGAGGCCTCACAGATACGCAGTATTTT	CASSLARGLAGGLTDTQYF
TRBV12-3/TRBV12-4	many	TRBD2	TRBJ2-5	TGTGCCAGCAGTTTGAGGGGGAAAAAAAGTAGCGGGAGAACTCAAGAGACCCAGTACTTC	CASSLRGKKSSGRTQETQYF
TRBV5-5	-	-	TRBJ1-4	TGTGCCAGCAGCTTAGGGCAGGCCGCAACTAATGAAAAACTGTTTTTT	CASSLGQAATNEKLFF
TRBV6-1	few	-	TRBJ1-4	TGTGCCAGTGATGAGATGGGTGAAAAACTGTTTTTT	CASDEMGEKLFF
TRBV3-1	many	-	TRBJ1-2	TGTGCCAGCAGCCACACAGATGGCTACACCTTC	CASSHTDGYTF
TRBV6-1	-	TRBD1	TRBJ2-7	TGTGCCAGCAGTTACGACAGGGTCGGTATCTACGAGCAGTACTTC	CASSYDRVGIYEQYF
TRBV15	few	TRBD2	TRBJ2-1	TGTGCCACCAGCAGAGATGCGGCTAGCGGGACAAGCAATGAGCAGTTCTTC	CATSRDAASGTSNEQFF
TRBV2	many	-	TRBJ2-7	TGTGCCAGAGACAAAGGGGACGAGACCTACGAGCAGTACTTC	CARDKGDETYEQYF
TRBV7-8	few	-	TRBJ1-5	TGTGCCAGCAGCTTAGAAGGCGGGGGCAATCAGCCCCAGCATTTT	CASSLEGGGNQPQHF
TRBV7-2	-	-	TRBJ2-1	TGTGCCAGCAGTTTTGGGGCCTACCTTTCTTACAATGAGCAGTTCTTC	CASSFGAYLSYNEQFF
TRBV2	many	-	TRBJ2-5	TGTGCCAGCGCTGAAGAGACCCAGTACTTC	CASAEETQYF
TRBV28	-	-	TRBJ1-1	TGTGCCAGCAGTTTTTCCGCTCTTGCTGAAGCTTTCTTT	CASSFSALAEAFF
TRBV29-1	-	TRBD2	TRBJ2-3	TGCAGCGTTGAGTTGTATCCGGGGGGGCGAGATACGCAGTATTTT	CSVELYPGGRDTQYF
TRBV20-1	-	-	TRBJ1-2	TGCAGTGCTAGCCCCACAGGGAGGAGTGGCTACACCTTC	CSASPTGRSGYTF
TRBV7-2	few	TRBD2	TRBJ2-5	TGTGCCAGCAGCTCCGGGAGGGGGGGATACCGAGAGACCCAGTACTTC	CASSSGRGGYRETQYF
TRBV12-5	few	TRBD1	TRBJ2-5	TGTGCTAGTGGACCCGGGACAGGGGAAGAGACCCAGTACTTC	CASGPGTGEETQYF
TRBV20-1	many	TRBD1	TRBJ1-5	TGCAGTGCCACAGGGGGCGCGTTTCAGCCCCAGCATTTT	CSATGGAFQPQHF
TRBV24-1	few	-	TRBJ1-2	TGTGCCACCAGCCCCGGACAGTCCTATGGCTACACCTTC	CATSPGQSYGYTF
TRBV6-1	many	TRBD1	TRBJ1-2	TGTGCCAGCAGCCTGAACAGGGGTTCGAGCTATGGCTACACCTTC	CASSLNRGSSYGYTF
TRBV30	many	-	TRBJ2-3	TGTGCCTTGGATAGCGAGGGAGGCACAGATACGCAGTATTTT	CALDSEGGTDTQYF
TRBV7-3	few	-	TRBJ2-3	TGTGCCAGCAGCTTAGACACGATCACAGATACGCAGTATTTT	CASSLDTITDTQYF